The TCR beta chain under discussion was sequenced for a study of blood T cell repertoires in COVID-19. There are 15 residues in the CDR3. V shed 5 bases and J 0 bases; nucleotides not matched to a gene: 5. The germline V gene has CDR1 KGHSH and CDR2 LQKENI. Clones were read by immunoSEQ multiplex PCR, and TCRdb kept only the in-frame ones, dropping some. The sample holds about 210,000 clones, 92% seen once. The sequencing sample was made of peripheral blood. The chain links TRBV18 to TRBJ1-1; 8 bases align to TRBD1. This clonotype originated in a man aged 25-40 years with acute or convalescent COVID-19. CDR3 nucleotide sequence: TGTGCCAGCTCAGGACAGGGCGGGTTGAACACTGAAGCTTTCTTT. Amino acid sequence: CASSGQGGLNTEAFF.